The 10 T cell receptor beta chains below come from one sample, sequenced in a study of T cell responses to AZD1222 COVID-19 vaccine. Sequenced by immunoSEQ multiplex PCR; TCRdb stores in-frame clones only, minus some. The profile shows about 170,000 clones, approximately 95% of them singletons. The material sequenced was peripheral blood, taken on day 0 of AZD1222 vaccination. These receptors originate from an adult in good health.

This clone was seen a single time. The genes are TRBV7-8 and TRBJ1-1, with D maybe TRBD1 (6 bases). CDR3 length: 15 amino acids. The germline V gene has CDR1 SGHVS and CDR2 FQNEAQ. The germline V and J ends were trimmed by 2 bases and 0 bases, with 10 bases remaining between them. The chain's CDR3 is CASSLSTGMNTEAFF. CDR3 nucleotide sequence: TGTGCCAGCAGCTTAAGCACAGGGATGAACACTGAAGCTTTCTTT.

The chain recombines TRBV12-5 with TRBJ1-2; D is unclear. CDR1 and CDR2 (germline): LGHNT, FRNRAP. The CDR3 extends over 12 amino acids. The V end lost 6 bases, the J end lost 3 bases, and 8 bases lay between the germline ends. The CDR3 nucleotides are TGTGCTAGTGGACTTGGACACTATGGCTACACCTTC. Translating it yields CASGLGHYGYTF.

CDR3 sequence (DNA): TGTGCCAGCAGCGTAGAACAGGGCGCCAATGAGCAGTTCTTC. Translated: CASSVEQGANEQFF. This chain links TRBV9 with TRBJ2-1, with a tentative D call TRBD1 (6 bases). With 0 bases removed from V and 6 bases from J, the gap between germline ends came to 10 bases. The CDR3 has 14 amino acids. Germline-derived CDR1 and CDR2 are SGDLS and YYNGEE.

The chain is built from TRBV6-2 or TRBV6-3 and TRBJ2-5, with D maybe TRBD1 (7 bases). Germline lookup yields CDR1 MNHEY and CDR2 SVGEGT. This CDR3 region has 15 residues. V lost 5 bases to trimming and J lost 1 base, with 14 bases between them. The CDR3 reads CASSPRGTAQETQYF. CDR3 DNA sequence: TGTGCCAGCAGTCCCCGGGGGACAGCCCAAGAGACCCAGTACTTC.

The rearrangement joins TRBV10-3 to TRBJ2-1, with TRBD2 identical over 8 bases. Germline CDR1 ENHRY, CDR2 SYGVKD. With 6 bases clipped from V and 0 bases from J, the junction kept 7 bases outside the gene matches. The length of the CDR3 is 16 residues. DNA for the CDR3: TGTGCCATCAGGGCCCGGACTAGCCTCTCCTACAATGAGCAGTTCTTC. Its protein is CAIRARTSLSYNEQFF.

The chain has TRBV29-1 and TRBJ2-7, with D hard to call. The germline V and J ends were trimmed by 7 bases and 0 bases, with 10 bases remaining between them. CDR3 length: 12 amino acids. Looked up from germline, CDR1 is SQVTM and CDR2 is ANQGSEA. DNA of the CDR3: TGCAGCGCTGGACGCGGCTCCTACGAGCAGTACTTC. Its translation is CSAGRGSYEQYF.

The chain joins TRBV5-4 to TRBJ1-6; TRBD1 aligns across 8 bases. CDR1 and CDR2 from the germline V gene are SGHNT and YYREEE (reference sequence). With 2 bases clipped from V and 10 bases from J, the junction kept 11 bases outside the gene matches. The CDR3 is 16 amino acids. This CDR3 reads CASSFRPQGEGSPLHF. CDR3 DNA: TGTGCCAGCAGCTTCAGACCACAGGGGGAAGGCTCACCCCTCCACTTT. Drawing the rest from reference TRBV5-4 and TRBJ1-6, the complete variable domain is ETGVTQSPTHLIKTRGQQVTLRCSSQSGHNTVSWYQQALGQGPQFIFQYYREEENGRGNFPPRFSGLQFPNYSSELNVNALELDDSALYLCASSFRPQGEGSPLHFGNGTRLTVT.

This sequence joins TRBV6-5 and TRBJ2-5; TRBD2 might be the D (5 bases). The length of the CDR3 is 16 residues. The ends were cut back, 0 bases at V and 4 bases at J, with 15 bases in the middle. Germline CDR1 reads MNHEY; CDR2 reads SVGAGI. CDR3 DNA sequence: TGTGCCAGCAGTTACTCTCCCGTGGCGGGCCTAGAGACCCAGTACTTC. Amino acid sequence: CASSYSPVAGLETQYF.

The V gene is TRBV11-2, the J gene TRBJ2-7, with unresolved D. CDR1 SGHAT and CDR2 FQNNGV come from the germline V gene. V was cut by 10 bases and J by 1 base, with 14 bases left in between. The CDR3 length is 13 residues. Here the CDR3 DNA reads TGTGCCACCTCCCTGAGTGGTTCCTACGAGCAGTACTTC. Its protein is CATSLSGSYEQYF.

The rearrangement uses TRBV6-4 and TRBJ2-1, with TRBD2 matching over 10 bases. Germline CDR1 is MRHNA and CDR2 is SNTAGT. V lost 5 bases and J lost 8; bases outside the gene matches: 9. The length of the CDR3 is 15 residues. The CDR3 DNA reads TGTGCCAGCAGTAGTCAAGCGGGAGGGGAGGATGAGCAGTTCTTC. Protein product: CASSSQAGGEDEQFF.